This T cell receptor (beta chain) was captured in a study of T-cell memory formation after mild COVID-19. Whole-study results and caveats: Day 15 to 85 contractors were CD4/CD8 balanced; later expanders leaned CD4+.

The CDR3 runs to 14 residues. Germline V CDR1 and CDR2: SGHRS, YFSETQ. After removal of 4 bases from V and 6 bases from J, the junction contained 6 bases not matched to a gene. Turning to this clonotype: Antigen specificity is unknown.

TCRdb reprocessed the 5' RACE reads via MiXCR and lists one record per CDR3 protein. In the table there are hundreds of thousands of distinct CDR3 sequences, approximately 15% of which are singletons. Sequenced: PBMCs or a T cell subset sorted from them (not recorded which). This rearrangement joins TRBV5-1 to TRBJ1-4, with TRBD1 matching 7 bases. The TCR was taken from an adult woman who had mild COVID-19 (a few samples of this study predate the infection). Cell type and time point are not known. CDR3 DNA: TGCGCCAGCAGCCCAAAAGGACAGGATGAAAAACTGTTTTTT. Translating it yields CASSPKGQDEKLFF. The full variable domain, with the rest looked up from reference TRBV5-1 and TRBJ1-4, is KAGVTQTPRYLIKTRGQQVTLSCSPISGHRSVSWYQQTPGQGLQFLFEYFSETQRNKGNFPGRFSGRQFSNSRSEMNVSTLELGDSALYLCASSPKGQDEKLFFGSGTQLSVL.